These 22 T cell receptor beta chains share one sample of origin, sequenced in a study of blood T cell repertoires in COVID-19 (dated by TCRdb to the early 2020s). Library preparation employed the immunoSEQ multiplex PCR assay. In TCRdb, the immuneACCESS table is reduced to in-frame sequences with V and J assigned. These tables do not hold every clone; where another copy was compared, an unresolved V gene accounts for under half, and the others remain unexplained. The sample records about 370,000 clones, roughly 86% of which are singletons. Of the sample, around 9.3% is held by the ten largest clones. Sequenced: peripheral blood. These receptors were taken from a woman aged 25 to 39 with COVID-19, enrolled during active disease.

The genes are TRBV6-5 and TRBJ1-5, with D perhaps matching TRBD1 (5 bases). The V gene's germline CDR1 is MNHEY and CDR2 SVGAGI. Deletions cut 2 bases from V and 5 bases from J, with 7 bases between. This CDR3 is 13 amino acids long. The CDR3 DNA reads TGTGCCAGCAGTTACCGACAGTATCAGCCCCAGCATTTT. Translation: CASSYRQYQPQHF.

The chain uses TRBV19 and TRBJ1-1, with TRBD1 matching 8 bases. The germline V gene has CDR1 LNHDA and CDR2 SQIVND (reference sequence). V lost 7 bases to trimming and J lost 1 base; unmatched junction nucleotides: 5. The CDR3 is 14 residues long. CDR3 sequence reads: CASMTTGANTEAFF. CDR3 DNA: TGTGCCAGTATGACGACAGGGGCGAACACTGAAGCTTTCTTT.

The rearrangement uses TRBV5-1 and TRBJ1-6, with D possibly TRBD1 on 5 matching bases. This CDR3 comprises 17 residues. Germline V gene data show CDR1 as SGHRS and CDR2 as YFSETQ. V was trimmed by 0 bases and J by 0 bases, leaving 10 bases between them. CDR3 DNA: TGCGCCAGCAGCTTGGGGGGACTGAGCTCCTATAATTCACCCCTCCACTTT. Its translation is CASSLGGLSSYNSPLHF.

This chain uses TRBV6-6 with TRBJ1-5; TRBD1 matches 9 bases. The CDR3 contains 15 residues. The V and J ends lost 5 bases and 1 base, in that order; junction bases with no gene match: 3. Per germline, CDR1 MNHNY and CDR2 SVGAGI (reference sequence). The CDR3 coding sequence is TGTGCCAGCAGTCCACAGGGGGCGAGCAATCAGCCCCAGCATTTT. Translation: CASSPQGASNQPQHF.

J is TRBJ2-5 and V is TRBV6-5, with 8 nucleotides matching TRBD1. Germline V CDR1 and CDR2: MNHEY, SVGAGI. Germline trimming cut 6 bases from V and 1 base from J; bases unmatched to any gene: 7. There are 15 residues in the CDR3. The CDR3 DNA follows: TGTGCCAGCAGGAAGGACAGGGTCGGCCAAGAGACCCAGTACTTC. It codes for CASRKDRVGQETQYF.

This chain uses TRBV9 with TRBJ1-3; TRBD1 agrees at 8 bases. Germline V gene data show CDR1 as SGDLS and CDR2 as YYNGEE. The trim removed 3 bases at V and 0 bases at J, leaving 11 bases unmatched. CDR3 length: 18 residues. The CDR3 region has the DNA TGTGCCAGCAGCGAGACAGGGGATTCCCGCTTCTCTGGAAACACCATATATTTT. It translates to CASSETGDSRFSGNTIYF.

In DNA, the CDR3 is TGTGCCAGCAGCGCCAGGGGGCGGCCGAACACTGAAGCTTTCTTT. It codes for CASSARGRPNTEAFF. The chain is built from TRBV5-6 and TRBJ1-1; 8 bases are shared with TRBD1. V gave up 4 bases and J gave up 1 base; unmatched junction bases: 6. In germline, CDR1 is SGHDT, CDR2 YYEEEE. The CDR3 is 15 amino acids.

The rearrangement joins TRBV9 to TRBJ2-3; D is unresolved. The V and J ends lost 7 bases and 3 bases respectively, with 9 bases between them. The CDR3 is made up of 12 amino acids. CDR1 SGDLS and CDR2 YYNGEE come from the germline V gene. In DNA, the CDR3 is TGTGCCAGCCCTTGTAGTACAGATACGCAGTATTTT. Its protein is CASPCSTDTQYF.

The chain combines TRBV28 with TRBJ1-4, with a weak D call TRBD1 (5 bases). The CDR3 contains 15 residues. V gave up 6 bases and J gave up 7 bases, with 18 bases separating them. Germline CDR1 MDHEN, CDR2 SYDVKM. In DNA form, the CDR3 reads TGTGCCAGCAGACCCAGGGTGAAGCCTGTTGAAAAACTGTTTTTT. Translation: CASRPRVKPVEKLFF.

The J gene is TRBJ1-5, the V gene TRBV10-1; D is unresolved. Trimming removed 3 bases at V and 4 bases at J, with 13 bases between. CDR1 is WNHNN and CDR2 is SYGVQD in the germline V gene (reference sequence). The CDR3 contains 15 residues. CDR3 DNA sequence: TGCGCCAGCAGTGATACCAGGACGGGGAATCAGCCCCAGCATTTT. This encodes CASSDTRTGNQPQHF.

The rearrangement uses TRBV4-1 and TRBJ2-7; TRBD2 aligns across 13 bases. This CDR3 comprises 19 residues. Germline V gene data show CDR1 as MGHRA and CDR2 as YSYEKL. V was clipped by 2 bases and J by 1 base; unmatched bases: 11. CDR3 coding DNA: TGCGCCAGCAGCCAAACTAGCGGGAGGGTGACGGCCCGGTCCTACGAGCAGTACTTC. Its protein product is CASSQTSGRVTARSYEQYF.

This rearrangement joins TRBV27 to TRBJ1-2; TRBD1 is a possible D gene (5 bases). The CDR3 spans 13 residues. CDR1 MNHEY and CDR2 SMNVEV come from the germline V gene (reference sequence). The V end lost 4 bases, the J end lost 4 bases, and 10 bases lay between the germline ends. CDR3 loop: CASSSREGYGYTF. For the CDR3, the DNA is TGTGCCAGCAGTTCCAGGGAAGGCTATGGCTACACCTTC.

V usage is TRBV7-6 and J usage is TRBJ2-7; 11 positions match TRBD2. The V gene's germline CDR1 is SGHVS and CDR2 FNYEAQ. V dropped 4 bases and J dropped 2; count of bases not matched to a gene: 4. The CDR3 is 15 amino acids. The CDR3 loop reads CASSSGTSGTYEQYF. In DNA form, the CDR3 reads TGTGCCAGCAGCTCCGGGACTAGCGGAACCTACGAGCAGTACTTC. Based on the CDR3 plus reference TRBV7-6 and TRBJ2-7, the full variable domain is GAGVSQSPRYKVTKRGQDVALRCDPISGHVSLYWYRQALGQGPEFLTYFNYEAQQDKSGLPNDRFSAERPEGSISTLTIQRTEQRDSAMYRCASSSGTSGTYEQYFGPGTRLTVT.

The V call is TRBV29-1, the J call TRBJ2-1; the match to TRBD1 covers 8 bases. Trimming took 1 base from V and 8 from J; bases not matched to a gene: 13. Germline assignment: CDR1 SQVTM and CDR2 ANQGSEA. The CDR3 contains 16 residues. CDR3 nucleotide sequence: TGCAGCGTTGAAGCCGTTGGACAGGGACCCAGGGATGAGCAGTTCTTC. Its translation: CSVEAVGQGPRDEQFF.

A single count supports this clone. The gene calls are TRBV5-1 and TRBJ2-1; 7 bases are shared with TRBD2. The CDR3 sequence is 15 residues long. The V gene's germline CDR1 is SGHRS and CDR2 YFSETQ. Losses at the gene ends were 2 bases for V and 8 bases for J; bases not matched to a gene: 10. DNA of the CDR3: TGCGCCAGCAGCTTAGGACAAACTAGCGAAGATGAGCAGTTCTTC. Protein: CASSLGQTSEDEQFF.

In this sample, this clone turned up once. The J gene is TRBJ1-4, the V gene TRBV13; 9 positions match TRBD1. The V gene end was trimmed by 5 bases and the J gene end by 8 bases; junction bases not matched to a gene: 15. Germline CDR1 PRHDT, CDR2 FYEKMQ (reference sequence). This CDR3 has 17 amino acids. The CDR3 sequence: CASSHGSQGQGREKLFF. The CDR3 nucleotides are TGTGCCAGCAGCCACGGCTCTCAGGGACAGGGTCGCGAAAAACTGTTTTTT.

This clone has at least ten counts. CDR3 residues: CAWGQTGSGANVLTF. CDR3 coding DNA: TGTGCCTGGGGACAAACAGGGTCTGGGGCCAACGTCCTGACTTTC. This sequence joins TRBV30 and TRBJ2-6; tentatively, D is TRBD1 (6 bases). The CDR3 spans 15 residues. Germline CDR1 GTSNPN, CDR2 SVGIG (reference sequence). Trimming left V 5 bases short and J 1 base short, with 12 bases between.

This clone came up once. The chain couples TRBV4-1 to TRBJ1-2; D perhaps matches TRBD1 (5 bases). Germline loops: CDR1 MGHRA, CDR2 YSYEKL. CDR3 size: 12 residues. V lost 2 bases, J lost 4 bases, and 5 bases lay in between. CDR3 sequence reads: CASSQQGYGYTF. CDR3 bases: TGCGCCAGCAGCCAACAGGGCTATGGCTACACCTTC.

The genes are TRBV11-2 and TRBJ2-7; D gene unclear. V dropped 5 bases and J dropped 2 bases, with 16 bases sitting between them. CDR3 size: 15 residues. Germline CDR1 SGHAT, CDR2 FQNNGV. In DNA, the CDR3 is TGTGCCAGCAGCCCCGCTAGTACTTCCCCCTACGAGCAGTACTTC. This codes for CASSPASTSPYEQYF.

The CDR3, as DNA: TGTGCCAGCAGCGGCGGGACTTACTCCTACAATGAGCAGTTCTTC. Translating gives CASSGGTYSYNEQFF. V gene TRBV5-6 combines with J gene TRBJ2-1, with D possibly TRBD2 on 6 matching bases. The CDR3 runs 15 residues. V gave up 4 bases and J gave up 0 bases, with 11 bases separating them. Germline V gene lookup returns CDR1 SGHDT and CDR2 YYEEEE.

Only one count was recorded for this clone. The chain combines TRBV28 with TRBJ1-2; D gene ambiguous. CDR1 is MDHEN, CDR2 SYDVKM, per germline. With 5 bases removed from V and 8 bases from J, the gap between germline ends came to 18 bases. The CDR3 has 14 amino acids. The CDR3: CASSPSTRLVGYTF. In DNA, the CDR3 is TGTGCCAGCAGTCCCTCCACTAGGCTTGTGGGCTACACCTTC.

J is TRBJ2-1 and V is TRBV27, with 14 bases matching TRBD2. The ends lost 5 bases at V and 4 bases at J; junction bases unmatched: 4. CDR3 length: 16 residues. Germline V lookup: CDR1 MNHEY, CDR2 SMNVEV (reference sequence). The CDR3 nucleotides read TGTGCCAGCAGTATAGGGACTAGCGGGAGTTACAATGAGCAGTTCTTC. The encoded protein is CASSIGTSGSYNEQFF.